Below, 22 T cell receptor beta chains from the same sample are listed, as sequenced in a study of beta chain features in type 1 diabetes. Expressed TCRB transcripts got sequenced, as all isolated RNA was reverse transcribed. Repertoires were generated with immunoSEQ multiplex PCR, while TCRdb's copy carries only in-frame clones and drops some. The sample shows just over 15,000 clones, 43% of them seen only once. The sequencing sample was made of stem cell memory CD4+ T cells from blood. Receptors originate from a woman between 40 and 55 years old in good health.

The chain is built from TRBV7-9 and TRBJ1-1, with D possibly TRBD1 on 5 matching bases. The germline V and J ends were trimmed by 5 bases and 9 bases, with 10 bases remaining between them. This CDR3 has 11 amino acids. Germline V gene sequence: CDR1 SEHNR, CDR2 FQNEAQ (reference sequence). This CDR3 is CASSQQAKAFF. DNA of the CDR3: TGTGCCAGCAGCCAACAGGCGAAAGCTTTCTTT.

This chain joins TRBV19 and TRBJ1-2, with 7 positions matching TRBD1. Germline V gene data show CDR1 as LNHDA and CDR2 as SQIVND (reference sequence). V was clipped by 6 bases and J by 4 bases; unmatched bases: 5. The CDR3 sequence is 13 residues long. This chain's CDR3 is CASRTNRGYGYTF. The CDR3 region has the DNA TGTGCCAGTAGAACAAACAGGGGCTATGGCTACACCTTC. The full variable domain, rest sourced from reference TRBV19 and TRBJ1-2, is DGGITQSPKYLFRKEGQNVTLSCEQNLNHDAMYWYRQDPGQGLRLIYYSQIVNDFQKGDIAEGYSVSREKKESFPLTVTSAQKNPTAFYLCASRTNRGYGYTFGSGTRLTVV.

This clone was observed a few times. This chain uses TRBV19 with TRBJ2-1; D possibly corresponds to TRBD2 (5 bases). Per germline, CDR1 LNHDA and CDR2 SQIVND (reference sequence). The V end lost 6 bases, the J end lost 4 bases, and 16 bases lay between the germline ends. There are 15 residues in the CDR3. CDR3 in DNA: TGTGCCAGTAGCCTCTCTCTCGGGGAATACAATGAGCAGTTCTTC. It encodes CASSLSLGEYNEQFF.

This clone came up a few times. The chain combines TRBV9 with TRBJ2-1, with a weak D call TRBD2 (7 bases). V was cut by 3 bases and J by 7 bases, with 17 bases left in between. The V gene's germline CDR1 is SGDLS and CDR2 YYNGEE. This CDR3 is built from 15 residues. The CDR3 loop reads CASSEGGTPGNEQFF. The CDR3 DNA is TGTGCCAGCAGCGAGGGGGGGACACCCGGGAATGAGCAGTTCTTC.

By proportion, this clone is medium-sized. The chain combines TRBV14 with TRBJ2-4, with TRBD1 identical over 8 bases. Per the germline V gene, CDR1 is SGHDN and CDR2 is FVKESK. The CDR3 totals 13 residues. With V trimmed by 4 bases and J by 6 bases, 2 bases remained unmatched. In DNA form, the CDR3 reads TGTGCCAGCAGCCGCGGACAGGGAAACATTCAGTACTTC. It specifies CASSRGQGNIQYF.

The J gene is TRBJ1-1, the V gene TRBV19; D gene unclear. This CDR3 spans 15 amino acids. V was pared by 0 bases and J by 4 bases, with 12 bases between. CDR1 and CDR2 from the germline V gene are LNHDA and SQIVND (reference sequence). The chain's CDR3 is CASSIDPPFVTEAFF. CDR3 nucleotide sequence: TGTGCCAGTAGTATAGACCCCCCGTTCGTCACTGAAGCTTTCTTT.

The V and J genes are TRBV6-5 and TRBJ2-5; D gene ambiguous. The V end lost 0 bases, the J end lost 5 bases, and 4 bases lay between the germline ends. Germline-derived CDR1 and CDR2 are MNHEY and SVGAGI. The CDR3 runs 12 residues. The CDR3 sequence is CASSYSAETQYF. CDR3 nucleotide sequence: TGTGCCAGCAGTTACTCAGCCGAGACCCAGTACTTC.

This clone has a handful of counts. The rearrangement joins TRBV5-6 to TRBJ2-3, with 9 bases matching TRBD2. J gave up 5 bases and V 2 bases, and 6 bases lay outside the gene matches. CDR3 length: 15 residues. The germline CDR1 and CDR2 sequences are SGHDT and YYEEEE. CDR3 residues: CASSFGSGGGDTQYF. The CDR3 DNA reads TGTGCCAGCAGCTTTGGTAGCGGGGGCGGAGATACGCAGTATTTT.

CDR3 sequence (DNA): TGTGCCAGCAGTGGGACAGCGGGGTACAATGAGCAGTTCTTC. Its protein is CASSGTAGYNEQFF. The rearrangement joins TRBV25-1 to TRBJ2-1, with D maybe TRBD2 (7 bases). Per the germline V gene, CDR1 is MGHDK and CDR2 is SYGVNS. Deletions cut 4 bases from V and 4 bases from J, with 11 bases between. This CDR3 has 14 amino acids.

A few counts support this clone. The rearrangement joins TRBV6-1 to TRBJ2-4, with a tentative D call TRBD2 (6 bases). Between the trimmed V and J ends, which lost 4 bases and 9 bases, there was a span of 16 bases. CDR1 and CDR2 (germline): MNHNS, SASEGT. The CDR3 consists of 14 residues. The CDR3 DNA reads TGTGCCAGCAGTGTTCCCGGGGGAGGACGCATTCAGTACTTC. It translates to CASSVPGGGRIQYF.

This chain connects TRBV18 to TRBJ1-1, with a weak D call TRBD1 (5 bases). The CDR3 runs to 13 residues. Germline CDR1 is KGHSH and CDR2 is LQKENI. With 8 bases removed from V and 3 bases from J, the gap between germline ends came to 13 bases. The CDR3 is CASPRLGDTEAFF. The CDR3, as DNA: TGTGCCAGCCCACGTCTAGGGGACACTGAAGCTTTCTTT.

V gene TRBV5-1 combines with J gene TRBJ2-7, with TRBD1 matching 9 bases. V trimming: 2 bases; J trimming: 2 bases; junction bases outside the gene matches: 5. The CDR3 has 15 residues. Germline V gene lookup returns CDR1 SGHRS and CDR2 YFSETQ. CDR3 in DNA: TGCGCCAGCAGCTTAGCCGGGACAGGGACCTACGAGCAGTACTTC. Translating gives CASSLAGTGTYEQYF.

The chain joins TRBV10-2 to TRBJ1-1; TRBD1 agrees at 7 bases. V lost 5 bases, J lost 11 bases, and 14 bases stayed unmatched. CDR1 is WSHSY and CDR2 is SAAADI in the germline V gene. The CDR3 consists of 14 residues. The CDR3 DNA is TGCGCCAGCAGTCTGCCCACAGGGGCGTTAACGGCTTTCTTT. It is translated as CASSLPTGALTAFF.

The chain is built from TRBV7-8 and TRBJ2-5, with 9 bases that match TRBD1. Germline CDR1 SGHVS, CDR2 FQNEAQ. The CDR3 contains 14 residues. Germline trimming cut 5 bases from V and 10 bases from J; bases unmatched to any gene: 11. CDR3 residues: CASSLYRGLGDQYF. DNA of the CDR3: TGTGCCAGCAGCCTCTACAGGGGGCTAGGGGACCAGTACTTC.

This clone has a handful of counts. The V gene is TRBV28, the J gene TRBJ2-5; D is unclear. CDR1 and CDR2 from the germline V gene are MDHEN and SYDVKM. The CDR3 sequence is 12 residues long. V lost 6 bases, J lost 5 bases, and 10 bases lay in between. CDR3 DNA: TGTGCCAGCAGCTCCTCCCTTGAGACCCAGTACTTC. Its translation is CASSSSLETQYF.

V usage is TRBV5-4 and J usage is TRBJ1-1; maybe TRBD1 (6 bases). V lost 0 bases and J lost 4, with 7 bases in between. There are 13 residues in the CDR3. Germline CDR1 reads SGHNT; CDR2 reads YYREEE (reference sequence). This chain's CDR3 is CASSLDRVTEAFF. CDR3 nucleotide sequence: TGTGCCAGCAGCTTGGACAGGGTCACTGAAGCTTTCTTT.

V gene TRBV5-1 combines with J gene TRBJ2-1, with 10 bases matching TRBD2. The junction had 4 bases not matched to a gene; V was cut back by 0 bases and J by 4 bases. CDR1 and CDR2 from the germline V gene are SGHRS and YFSETQ. The CDR3 runs 16 residues. The CDR3 DNA is TGCGCCAGCAGCTTGGATAGGACTAGCGGATACAATGAGCAGTTCTTC. This codes for CASSLDRTSGYNEQFF. Full variable domain (rest looked up from reference TRBV5-1 and TRBJ2-1): KAGVTQTPRYLIKTRGQQVTLSCSPISGHRSVSWYQQTPGQGLQFLFEYFSETQRNKGNFPGRFSGRQFSNSRSEMNVSTLELGDSALYLCASSLDRTSGYNEQFFGPGTRLTVL.

The rearrangement uses TRBV4-3 and TRBJ2-4; 8 nucleotides line up with TRBD2. The CDR3 length is 16 residues. After removal of 1 base from V and 1 base from J, the junction contained 3 bases not matched to a gene. Per the germline V gene, CDR1 is LGHNA and CDR2 is YSLEER. Written as DNA, the CDR3 is TGCGCCAGCAGCCAAGGGGAGCGGGGGGCCAAAAACATTCAGTACTTC. Protein: CASSQGERGAKNIQYF.

The chain links TRBV2 to TRBJ2-3; 8 nucleotides agree with TRBD2. Germline-derived CDR1 and CDR2 are SNHLY and FYNNEI. Unmatched junction bases numbered 3, after V lost 6 bases and J lost 10 bases. The CDR3 is 11 residues long. The CDR3 DNA is TGTGCCAGCAGGACTAGCGTGCCGCAGTATTTT. Residues: CASRTSVPQYF.

The chain has TRBV7-2 and TRBJ1-5; possibly TRBD1 for D (5 bases). The germline gives CDR1 SGHTA, CDR2 FQGNSA. CDR3 length: 15 amino acids. With 1 base removed from V and 4 bases from J, the gap between germline ends came to 11 bases. The CDR3 DNA reads TGTGCCAGCAGCTTAGTCGCGCAGGGTAATCAGCCCCAGCATTTT. This codes for CASSLVAQGNQPQHF.

As to this clone: A read error may produce the germline difference seen at one junction end. The chain is built from TRBV10-3 and TRBJ1-2; the match to TRBD1 covers 10 bases. Germline V gene sequence: CDR1 ENHRY, CDR2 SYGVKD. The length of the CDR3 is 13 residues. The CDR3 protein is CAISESGQGELAF. In nucleotides, the CDR3 is TGTGCCATCAGTGAGTCTGGACAGGGGGAACTCGCCTTC.

The rearrangement links TRBV14 to TRBJ1-2; D is ambiguous. From germline, CDR1 is SGHDN and CDR2 FVKESK. This CDR3 has 15 amino acids. With 1 base removed from V and 4 bases from J, the gap between germline ends came to 13 bases. This CDR3 reads CASSQGSGIGYGYTF. The CDR3, as DNA: TGTGCCAGCAGCCAAGGTTCGGGGATTGGCTATGGCTACACCTTC.